This T cell receptor beta chain was captured by sequencing in a study of blood T cell repertoires in COVID-19 (TCRdb year 2020). Study-level background: The collaborator samples originated in the United States, Italy and Spain and spanned the acute and convalescent phases of COVID-19. The dataset comprised deeply sampled blood TCRbeta repertoires from subjects exposed to, actively infected with, or recovered from COVID-19. The samples were drawn from two sources: the first 160 participants of the ongoing ImmuneRACE study, and 1,000 to 1,500 subjects contributed by 6 global collaborators. The repertoires were released in a freely available public database intended as a resource for research on the immune response to SARS-CoV-2. Nearly every sample came with metadata listing a de-identified subject ID, COVID-19 status, age in years and sex. Where HLA class I and class II types were available, the types were taken from metadata supplied by the sample provider, not from assay-based typing. The prospective study material was composed of cDNA or gDNA derived from T cells, B-cell-depleted T cells, or PBMCs. Overall study outcomes, separate from this receptor: The amount of clinical and demographic metadata varied by source and participant and was provided uncurated.

TCRbeta CDR3 regions were amplified from genomic DNA using the immunoSEQ Assay, a bias-controlled multiplex PCR. On the study's bioinformatics: Nucleated cell counts per sample were estimated from amplification of reference gene primers within the assay. To quantify the absolute abundance of each unique TCRbeta CDR3 rearrangement, sequence reads were collapsed and filtered. For each sample, productive Simpson clonality was calculated as the square root of Simpson's diversity index across productive rearrangements. TCRdb holds this immuneACCESS table with in-frame rearrangements only. Some clones are missing; in checked studies, unresolved V genes explain under half, and the rest has no known cause. V and J calls and clone size come straight from that table; D and trimming were deduced from the DNA. The sample profile shows 250,000 to 400,000 clones; approximately 88% of them were found once. 1.6% of the sample rests with the top ten.

At one collaborating source in Seattle, patients were enrolled during active infection and were followed longitudinally through the course of disease. The collaborating institutions used their own protocols to collect whole blood in K2EDTA tubes. For TCRbeta analysis, collaborators shipped samples as frozen whole blood, isolated PBMCs, or DNA extracted from either of those sample types. A remark on this clone: There is no known antigen for this receptor. Base qualities are not recorded, but no much larger clone differs from it by a single base.

What was sequenced was peripheral blood. The receptor's source is a woman under 40 with COVID-19, enrolled during active disease.

Here the CDR3 is given as CASSIGTANTGELFF. The nucleotide sequence reads as follows: TGCGCCAGCAGCATCGGGACAGCGAACACCGGGGAGCTGTTTTTT. The chain is assembled from TRBV5-1 and TRBJ2-2; TRBD1 matches 7 bases in the middle. The CDR3 contains 15 residues, cysteine and phenylalanine counted. The read is trimmed to its CDR3 DNA, 45 bases read in frame from base 1. The germline V gene sets CDR1 to SGHRS and CDR2 to YFSETQ. From V the trimming removes 4 bases and from J it removes 0 bases, while the gene matches leave 3 bases of the junction unaccounted for. The entire variable domain, with the stretches around the CDR3 drawn from the reference TRBV5-1 and TRBJ2-2 proteins, is KAGVTQTPRYLIKTRGQQVTLSCSPISGHRSVSWYQQTPGQGLQFLFEYFSETQRNKGNFPGRFSGRQFSNSRSEMNVSTLELGDSALYLCASSIGTANTGELFFGEGSRLTVL.